This T cell receptor beta chain comes out of a study of OX40 agonist ivuxolimab in advanced cancers. Study context: Ivuxolimab, an antibody that agonizes OX40 (CD134), was administered to the patients. Study conclusions and caveats: Still undetermined is the antigen specificity of the expanded peripheral T cells.

Per the germline V gene, CDR1 is SGDLS and CDR2 is YYNGEE. J was trimmed by 2 bases and V by 0 bases; bases with no gene match: 7. This CDR3 region has 19 residues. Assay: immunoSEQ multiplex PCR; the TCRdb copy retains only in-frame clones and omits some. This repertoire shows about 50,000 clones, roughly nine tenths found once; its top ten account for roughly 4.5%. As regards this clone: The antigen remains undetermined.

The clonotype originates from an adult with an advanced solid tumor such as melanoma, head and neck, liver or kidney cancer. The V and J genes are TRBV9 and TRBJ2-3; 15 bases are a match to TRBD2. The sequencing here drew on CD4+ or CD8+ T cells sorted from blood, taken in a trial of the OX40 agonist ivuxolimab. CDR3 sequence: CASSVGGLAGGPFTDTQYF. The CDR3 DNA reads TGTGCCAGCAGCGTAGGGGGACTAGCGGGGGGCCCCTTCACAGATACGCAGTATTTT. The variable domain in full, completed from reference TRBV9 and TRBJ2-3, reads DSGVTQTPKHLITATGQRVTLRCSPRSGDLSVYWYQQSLDQGLQFLIQYYNGEERAKGNILERFSAQQFPDLHSELNLSSLELGDSALYFCASSVGGLAGGPFTDTQYFGPGTRLTVL.